This T cell receptor (beta chain) stems from a study of PD-1 blockade in classical Hodgkin lymphoma. The CDR3 consists of 13 residues. V shed 8 bases and J shed 3 bases, with 13 bases lying between them. Germline assignment: CDR1 MNHEY and CDR2 SMNVEV (reference sequence). Details on this clone: What it recognizes is unknown.

Study-wide points: With respect to the repertoire differences, their causes, possibly disease activity or prior therapy, remain undefined. In newly diagnosed patients, baseline TCR diversity was reportedly below that of healthy donors.

Indicated time point: newly diagnosed, previously untreated cHL patient sample. Untreated, newly diagnosed classical Hodgkin lymphoma PBMCs were used for comparison. The method was immunoSEQ multiplex PCR; TCRdb's version includes in-frame clones alone and lacks a portion of them. The sample includes over 25,000 clones, approximately 94% seen only once; the top ten take 2.3%. The material sequenced was peripheral blood mononuclear cells (PBMCs). V is TRBV27 and J is TRBJ1-2; perhaps TRBD1 as D (5 bases). The clonotype originates from a human donor with classical Hodgkin lymphoma. The DNA of the CDR3 is TGTGCCAGCCGGGGGGGGAACCACTATGGCTACACCTTC. Amino acids: CASRGGNHYGYTF.